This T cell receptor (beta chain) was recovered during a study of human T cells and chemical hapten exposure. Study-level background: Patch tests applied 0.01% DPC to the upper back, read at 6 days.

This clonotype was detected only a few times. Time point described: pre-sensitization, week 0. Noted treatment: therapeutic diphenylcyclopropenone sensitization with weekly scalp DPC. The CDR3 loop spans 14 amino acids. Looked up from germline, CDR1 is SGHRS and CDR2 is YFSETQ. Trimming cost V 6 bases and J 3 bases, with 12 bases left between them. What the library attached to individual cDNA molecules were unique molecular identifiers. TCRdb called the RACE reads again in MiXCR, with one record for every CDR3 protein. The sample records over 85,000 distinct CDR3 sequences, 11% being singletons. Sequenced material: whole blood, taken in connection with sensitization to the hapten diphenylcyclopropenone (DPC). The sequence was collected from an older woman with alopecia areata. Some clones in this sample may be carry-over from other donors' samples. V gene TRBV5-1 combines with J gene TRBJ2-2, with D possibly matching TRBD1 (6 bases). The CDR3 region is CASMVGAHTGELFF. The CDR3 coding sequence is TGCGCCAGCATGGTGGGGGCCCACACCGGGGAGCTGTTTTTT.